Shown below are 15 T cell receptor beta chains from a single sample sequenced in a study of early T cells in non-severe SARS-CoV-2 infection. TCRdb ran MiXCR on the 5' RACE reads and lists one entry per CDR3 protein. The repertoire has roughly 29,000 distinct CDR3 sequences, 2.9% of them found once; the top ten carry over 0.6%. Sequencing was carried out using whole blood. The receptors were gathered from an adult who was a healthcare worker with PCR-confirmed SARS-CoV-2 infection or an uninfected control (not recorded which).

This clonotype appeared many times. V is TRBV10-3 and J is TRBJ2-3; D gene ambiguous. V lost 9 bases, J lost 0 bases, and 4 bases lay in between. This CDR3 is built from 11 residues. Germline V CDR1 and CDR2: ENHRY, SYGVKD. Written as DNA, the CDR3 is TGTGCCATTTCTAGCACAGATACGCAGTATTTT. This translates into CAISSTDTQYF.

This clonotype was found a few times. The chain combines TRBV10-2 with TRBJ1-1; D remains unclear. The V and J ends lost 6 bases and 1 base respectively, with 9 bases between them. Germline lookup yields CDR1 WSHSY and CDR2 SAAADI. This CDR3 has 13 residues. In DNA, the CDR3 is TGCGCCAGCAGCGAGGACCCGAACACTGAAGCTTTCTTT. Protein product: CASSEDPNTEAFF.

This clonotype has ten or more counts. The J gene is TRBJ2-3, the V gene TRBV15; D tentatively reads TRBD1 or TRBD2 (5 bases each). CDR3 length equals 12 residues. Germline V CDR1 and CDR2: LNHNV, YYDKDF (reference sequence). Trimming pared 11 bases from V and 2 bases from J, leaving 11 bases between. CDR3 region: CASGQNTDTQYF. As DNA, the CDR3 is TGTGCCTCGGGGCAGAACACAGATACGCAGTATTTT.

This clonotype was recorded many times. The V gene is TRBV20-1, the J gene TRBJ2-3, with no clear D. The CDR3 is made up of 12 amino acids. Germline lookup yields CDR1 DFQATT and CDR2 SNEGSKA (reference sequence). Trimming cost V 0 bases and J 2 bases, with 3 bases left between them. This CDR3 is CSARDNTDTQYF. Written as DNA, the CDR3 is TGCAGTGCTAGAGATAACACAGATACGCAGTATTTT.

This clonotype has ten or more counts. J is TRBJ1-5 and V is TRBV7-2; TRBD1 might be the D (6 bases). Trimming took 4 bases from V and 6 from J, leaving 7 bases between them. From germline, CDR1 is SGHTA and CDR2 FQGNSA. The CDR3 is 12 amino acids. This chain's CDR3 is CASSSTGQPQHF. As DNA, the CDR3 is TGTGCCAGCAGCTCGACAGGTCAGCCCCAGCATTTT. Full variable domain (outside the CDR3, taken from reference TRBV7-2 and TRBJ1-5): GAGVSQSPSNKVTEKGKDVELRCDPISGHTALYWYRQSLGQGLEFLIYFQGNSAPDKSGLPSDRFSAERTGGSVSTLTIQRTQQEDSAVYLCASSSTGQPQHFGDGTRLSIL.

This clonotype was observed at least ten times. J is TRBJ1-1 and V is TRBV29-1; 7 nucleotides match TRBD1. V shed 6 bases, J shed 8 bases, and the junction held 9 bases outside the gene matches. Germline lookup yields CDR1 SQVTM and CDR2 ANQGSEA. The CDR3 is 12 residues long. This CDR3 reads CSVRGDSEEAFF. CDR3 in DNA: TGCAGCGTCCGTGGGGACAGTGAGGAAGCTTTCTTT.

Many counts were recorded for this clonotype. The rearrangement joins TRBV27 to TRBJ2-1; unclear D gene. This CDR3 region has 14 residues. Trimming stripped 1 base from V and 8 bases from J, with 12 bases between. Germline CDR1 and CDR2: MNHEY and SMNVEV (reference sequence). CDR3 bases: TGTGCCAGCAGTTTATTAGGGCAGATACATGAGCAGTTCTTC. Protein product: CASSLLGQIHEQFF.

This clonotype was seen ten or more times. V gene TRBV10-3 combines with J gene TRBJ1-1; 8 bases map to TRBD1. There are 15 residues in the CDR3. Germline V gene sequence: CDR1 ENHRY, CDR2 SYGVKD. V dropped 3 bases and J dropped 4; count of bases not matched to a gene: 7. CDR3 residues: CAISDPGGIGTEAFF. The CDR3 DNA is TGTGCCATCAGTGACCCAGGGGGCATTGGCACTGAAGCTTTCTTT.

This clonotype was seen many times. V gene TRBV7-6 combines with J gene TRBJ2-3; no reliable D call. The CDR3 loop spans 12 amino acids. Germline V lookup: CDR1 SGHVS, CDR2 FNYEAQ. Trimming cost V 5 bases and J 3 bases, with 6 bases left between them. The CDR3 loop reads CASSPATDTQYF. In nucleotides, the CDR3 is TGTGCCAGCAGCCCAGCTACAGATACGCAGTATTTT. Full variable domain (remainder filled in from reference TRBV7-6 and TRBJ2-3): GAGVSQSPRYKVTKRGQDVALRCDPISGHVSLYWYRQALGQGPEFLTYFNYEAQQDKSGLPNDRFSAERPEGSISTLTIQRTEQRDSAMYRCASSPATDTQYFGPGTRLTVL.

This clonotype has a count of ten or more. V usage is TRBV6-7 and J usage is TRBJ1-6; D remains ambiguous. Being an ORF, TRBV6-7 has a function that is uncertain. CDR3 size: 16 residues. Trimming shortened V by 5 bases and J by 3 bases, and 14 bases separated the two germline ends. In nucleotides, the CDR3 is TGTGCCAGCAGTCCCTGTAAGGGCCGCTATAATTCACCCCTCCACTTT. It specifies CASSPCKGRYNSPLHF.

This clonotype was seen more than once but under ten times. The chain has TRBV5-1 and TRBJ2-3, with D possibly matching TRBD2 (6 bases). Germline lookup yields CDR1 SGHRS and CDR2 YFSETQ. V was cut by 0 bases and J by 6 bases, with 17 bases left in between. The CDR3 has 16 amino acids. CDR3 sequence: CASSLGMAGPEDTQYF. DNA for the CDR3: TGCGCCAGCAGCTTGGGTATGGCGGGGCCGGAGGATACGCAGTATTTT. Drawing the rest from reference TRBV5-1 and TRBJ2-3, the complete variable domain is KAGVTQTPRYLIKTRGQQVTLSCSPISGHRSVSWYQQTPGQGLQFLFEYFSETQRNKGNFPGRFSGRQFSNSRSEMNVSTLELGDSALYLCASSLGMAGPEDTQYFGPGTRLTVL.

This clonotype was seen at least ten times. The chain couples TRBV5-1 to TRBJ2-3; D possibly corresponds to TRBD2 (6 bases). This CDR3 spans 16 amino acids. Germline values: CDR1 SGHRS, CDR2 YFSETQ. Trimming shortened V by 0 bases and J by 0 bases, and 11 bases separated the two germline ends. CDR3 DNA sequence: TGCGCCAGCAGCTTGGGTGTGGGGGGTAGCACAGATACGCAGTATTTT. Protein: CASSLGVGGSTDTQYF. The complete variable domain, with remaining parts taken from reference TRBV5-1 and TRBJ2-3, reads KAGVTQTPRYLIKTRGQQVTLSCSPISGHRSVSWYQQTPGQGLQFLFEYFSETQRNKGNFPGRFSGRQFSNSRSEMNVSTLELGDSALYLCASSLGVGGSTDTQYFGPGTRLTVL.

The genes are TRBV5-1 and TRBJ2-1; 7 nucleotides agree with TRBD1. Germline values: CDR1 SGHRS, CDR2 YFSETQ. The CDR3 runs 17 residues. J lost 0 bases, V lost 3 bases, and 9 bases had no gene match. CDR3 DNA: TGCGCCAGCAGCTCCTCACCCGGGACAGCCTCCTACAATGAGCAGTTCTTC. Its protein product is CASSSSPGTASYNEQFF. Supplemented by reference TRBV5-1 and TRBJ2-1, the full variable domain reads KAGVTQTPRYLIKTRGQQVTLSCSPISGHRSVSWYQQTPGQGLQFLFEYFSETQRNKGNFPGRFSGRQFSNSRSEMNVSTLELGDSALYLCASSSSPGTASYNEQFFGPGTRLTVL.

This clonotype occurred many times. J is TRBJ1-2 and V is TRBV6-5; D call uncertain. V shed 0 bases and J shed 2 bases, with 13 bases lying between them. This CDR3 is built from 16 residues. Germline V CDR1 and CDR2: MNHEY, SVGAGI. CDR3 protein: CASSYSAAVWNYGYTF. The CDR3 region has the DNA TGTGCCAGCAGTTACTCAGCGGCGGTATGGAACTATGGCTACACCTTC.

This clonotype was seen ten or more times. The CDR3 bases are TGTGCCAGCATCTCCGCCCCTGGCACAGATACGCAGTATTTT. This translates into CASISAPGTDTQYF. The genes are TRBV2 and TRBJ2-3; no firm D call. CDR3 length equals 14 residues. Germline CDR1 is SNHLY and CDR2 is FYNNEI. The germline V and J ends were trimmed by 7 bases and 1 base, with 12 bases remaining between them.